These 30 T cell receptor beta chains originate from one sample sequenced in a study of shared clonotypes between healthy human individuals. Using immunoSEQ multiplex PCR, the repertoire was profiled, and TCRdb retains in-frame clones only, with some absent. The data contain under 2.5 million clones, 85% to 95% of them singletons. The material sequenced was naive CD4+ T cells from PBMCs. Indicated subset: CD45RA+ positively selected. The source of these receptors is a man younger than 35 in good health. Some clones in this sample may be carry-over from other donors' samples.

The chain has TRBV14 and TRBJ1-2; D ambiguous. Trimming left V 0 bases short and J 11 bases short, with 13 bases between. Germline CDR1 and CDR2: SGHDN and FVKESK. The CDR3 is 13 amino acids. The CDR3 sequence: CASSQESGGIYTF. CDR3 nucleotides: TGTGCCAGCAGCCAAGAATCAGGCGGGATTTACACCTTC.

The chain employs TRBV9 and TRBJ2-3; D is unresolved. Germline loops: CDR1 SGDLS, CDR2 YYNGEE. The V end was cut by 0 bases, the J end by 5 bases, with 7 bases between. The length of the CDR3 is 13 residues. CDR3 sequence: CASSVDVGDTQYF. CDR3 bases: TGTGCCAGCAGCGTAGACGTAGGAGATACGCAGTATTTT.

This clone appeared once. The genes are TRBV27 and TRBJ2-2; the D gene is possibly TRBD1 (5 bases). V lost 3 bases, J lost 6 bases, and 17 bases lay in between. This CDR3 is 16 amino acids long. Germline CDR1 reads MNHEY; CDR2 reads SMNVEV (reference sequence). The CDR3 bases are TGTGCCAGCAGTTTGTTGGGGCAGGGAACCCCCGGGGAGCTGTTTTTT. This encodes CASSLLGQGTPGELFF.

The V and J genes are TRBV7-3 and TRBJ1-1; perhaps TRBD1 as D (5 bases). With 5 bases removed from V and 1 base from J, the gap between germline ends came to 23 bases. The CDR3 loop spans 18 amino acids. Germline loops: CDR1 SGHTA, CDR2 FQGTGA. Here the CDR3 reads CASSPYGTAGPANTEAFF. The CDR3 coding sequence is TGTGCCAGCAGCCCCTACGGGACGGCGGGACCCGCGAACACTGAAGCTTTCTTT.

The CDR3 spells CASSLAGSHDTF. CDR3 nucleotides: TGTGCCAGCAGCTTGGCGGGCAGCCATGACACCTTC. This chain links TRBV5-4 with TRBJ1-2; D remains ambiguous. The germline gives CDR1 SGHNT, CDR2 YYREEE (reference sequence). The CDR3 covers 12 residues. V was cut by 0 bases and J by 12 bases, with 12 bases left in between.

The J gene is TRBJ2-1, the V gene TRBV5-4; 10 positions match TRBD2. The CDR3 contains 17 residues. Unmatched junction bases numbered 12, after V lost 4 bases and J lost 5 bases. Germline CDR1 SGHNT, CDR2 YYREEE (reference sequence). CDR3 amino acids: CASSPGTSAEGDNEQFF. CDR3 nucleotides: TGTGCCAGCAGCCCCGGGACTAGCGCCGAGGGCGACAATGAGCAGTTCTTC.

Of note for this clone: The sample carries other DNA sequences with the same CDR3. The rearrangement links TRBV12-5 to TRBJ2-7, with D perhaps assigned TRBD1 or TRBD2 (6 bases each). Germline CDR1 is LGHNT and CDR2 is FRNRAP. V was clipped by 6 bases and J by 1 base, with 10 bases between them. This CDR3 has 13 amino acids. CDR3 in amino acids: CASGRGGSYEQYF. For the CDR3, the DNA is TGTGCTAGTGGGAGAGGGGGGTCCTACGAGCAGTACTTC.

On this clone itself: Other DNA sequences in the sample encode the same CDR3. The J gene is TRBJ2-5, the V gene TRBV9; 11 positions match TRBD2. Per the germline V gene, CDR1 is SGDLS and CDR2 is YYNGEE. This CDR3 comprises 14 residues. Unmatched junction bases numbered 2, after V lost 3 bases and J lost 4 bases. The CDR3 DNA reads as TGTGCCAGCAGCGCCGGGACTAGCGGAGAGACCCAGTACTTC. Amino acids: CASSAGTSGETQYF. The variable domain in full, with the rest retrieved from reference TRBV9 and TRBJ2-5, is DSGVTQTPKHLITATGQRVTLRCSPRSGDLSVYWYQQSLDQGLQFLIQYYNGEERAKGNILERFSAQQFPDLHSELNLSSLELGDSALYFCASSAGTSGETQYFGPGTRLLVL.

The rearrangement joins TRBV4-1 to TRBJ1-1; the D gene is possibly TRBD1 (5 bases). CDR1 and CDR2 from the germline V gene are MGHRA and YSYEKL. CDR3 size: 17 residues. Trimming took 0 bases from V and 0 from J, leaving 14 bases between them. This CDR3 is CASSQDLQEGMNTEAFF. In DNA form, the CDR3 reads TGCGCCAGCAGCCAAGATCTACAGGAGGGGATGAACACTGAAGCTTTCTTT.

The CDR3 nucleotides are TGTGCCAGCAGTCTCCCCGCGGGGCTCTCTGGAAACACCATATATTTT. Translated: CASSLPAGLSGNTIYF. This chain connects TRBV28 to TRBJ1-3; D is perhaps TRBD1 (5 bases). The CDR3 totals 16 residues. With 5 bases removed from V and 0 bases from J, the gap between germline ends came to 14 bases. CDR1 MDHEN and CDR2 SYDVKM come from the germline V gene.

This chain links TRBV5-1 with TRBJ2-7, with TRBD2 matching 13 bases. V shed 4 bases and J 9 bases; nucleotides not matched to a gene: 7. The CDR3 runs to 14 residues. Germline V gives CDR1 SGHRS, CDR2 YFSETQ. The CDR3 DNA reads as TGCGCCAGCAGCGCTGGACTAGCGGGAGTTGGGCAGTACTTC. It encodes CASSAGLAGVGQYF.

CDR3 residues: CASSLGREGEQYF. The DNA for the CDR3 is TGCGCCAGCAGCCTTGGCAGGGAGGGCGAGCAGTACTTC. This sequence joins TRBV4-1 and TRBJ2-7; 7 nucleotides agree with TRBD2. CDR1 and CDR2 from the germline V gene are MGHRA and YSYEKL. This CDR3 has 13 residues. Trimming took 4 bases from V and 6 from J; bases not matched to a gene: 6.

The rearrangement uses TRBV19 and TRBJ2-3; maybe TRBD1 (5 bases). This CDR3 is 15 amino acids long. V shed 10 bases and J shed 7 bases, with 24 bases lying between them. Germline V gene data show CDR1 as LNHDA and CDR2 as SQIVND (reference sequence). CDR3 DNA sequence: TGTGCCACTTCCCGGGCAGGGTTTGAAGGATATACGCAGTATTTT. It translates to CATSRAGFEGYTQYF.

The chain uses TRBV5-1 and TRBJ1-2; the D gene is possibly TRBD1 (5 bases). Trimming shortened V by 0 bases and J by 4 bases, and 22 bases separated the two germline ends. This CDR3 has 18 residues. Germline lookup yields CDR1 SGHRS and CDR2 YFSETQ. CDR3 in amino acids: CASSLGHWQGEVSYGYTF. CDR3 nucleotide sequence: TGCGCCAGCAGCTTGGGTCATTGGCAGGGTGAAGTGAGCTATGGCTACACCTTC.

The rearrangement links TRBV6-1 to TRBJ1-3, with 7 bases lining up with TRBD1. The CDR3 has 14 amino acids. J lost 5 bases, V lost 6 bases, and 7 bases had no gene match. Germline V gene sequence: CDR1 MNHNS, CDR2 SASEGT. The CDR3, as DNA: TGTGCCAGCAGGGAACAGGGGTCGAGAAACACCATATATTTT. Amino acid sequence: CASREQGSRNTIYF.

The V gene is TRBV10-3, the J gene TRBJ2-1, with 13 bases matching TRBD2. This CDR3 is built from 17 residues. Trimming cost V 5 bases and J 2 bases; bases outside gene matches: 6. Germline lookup yields CDR1 ENHRY and CDR2 SYGVKD. The chain's CDR3 is CAISPGTSGTPYNEQFF. The DNA of the CDR3 is TGTGCCATCAGTCCGGGGACTAGCGGGACCCCCTACAATGAGCAGTTCTTC.

The CDR3 region is CASSSSPGTEAFF. CDR3 DNA sequence: TGTGCCAGCAGTAGTTCACCAGGAACTGAAGCTTTCTTT. The gene calls are TRBV6-1 and TRBJ1-1; no reliable D call. The germline V and J ends were trimmed by 5 bases and 5 bases, with 12 bases remaining between them. The CDR3 has 13 residues. Germline CDR1 is MNHNS and CDR2 is SASEGT.

This chain links TRBV5-1 with TRBJ2-4; possible D gene TRBD2, 6 bases. Germline V gene lookup returns CDR1 SGHRS and CDR2 YFSETQ. The ends were cut back, 0 bases at V and 8 bases at J, with 15 bases in the middle. The CDR3 length is 15 residues. The CDR3 coding sequence is TGCGCCAGCAGCTTGGGCGGGGCACAGGTTGACATTCAGTACTTC. Amino acids: CASSLGGAQVDIQYF.

The genes are TRBV12-1 and TRBJ2-7; TRBD2 is the table's D call, not checked against the DNA. TRBV12-1 is a pseudogene locus. The CDR3 has 17 residues. The CDR3 nucleotides are TGTGCCAGCAGCTCCAGGATTGAGCGGGAGGGCCTTGAAGAGCAGTACTTC. Translating gives CASSSRIEREGLEEQYF.

CDR3 in amino acids: CASSSLRTDGVKDSYNEQFF. The CDR3 DNA sequence: TGTGCCAGCAGTTCGCTCCGTACCGACGGGGTGAAAGACTCCTACAATGAGCAGTTCTTC. V gene TRBV27 combines with J gene TRBJ2-1, with D maybe TRBD2 (5 bases). The CDR3 sequence is 20 residues long. Between the trimmed V and J ends, which lost 4 bases and 0 bases, there was a span of 25 bases. CDR1 is MNHEY, CDR2 SMNVEV, per germline (reference sequence).

This clone has just one count. This rearrangement joins TRBV7-8 to TRBJ2-1; TRBD1 matches at 9 bases. The CDR3 spans 14 residues. V gave up 8 bases and J gave up 7 bases; unmatched junction bases: 9. The germline V gene has CDR1 SGHVS and CDR2 FQNEAQ. The CDR3 loop is CASSWGTGTNEQFF. CDR3 DNA sequence: TGTGCCAGCTCGTGGGGGACAGGGACGAATGAGCAGTTCTTC.

The chain employs TRBV15 and TRBJ1-2; unclear D gene. Germline V lookup: CDR1 LNHNV, CDR2 YYDKDF (reference sequence). This CDR3 is built from 15 residues. The V gene lost 0 bases and the J gene lost 4 bases, with 12 bases spanning the gap. CDR3: CATSRDNRGGYGYTF. In DNA, the CDR3 is TGTGCCACCAGCAGAGATAACCGGGGAGGCTATGGCTACACCTTC.

This clone was picked up one time. The chain uses TRBV19 and TRBJ1-2; D call uncertain. Trimming took 5 bases from V and 8 from J, leaving 12 bases between them. Germline V gives CDR1 LNHDA, CDR2 SQIVND (reference sequence). The CDR3 is 12 amino acids. CDR3 sequence: CASSVSRGGYTF. The DNA of the CDR3 is TGTGCCAGTAGTGTCTCGCGCGGAGGCTACACCTTC.

This chain connects TRBV4-2 to TRBJ1-1; D might be TRBD1 (6 bases). Germline CDR1 reads LGHNA; CDR2 reads YNFKEQ. V lost 0 bases and J lost 4, with 15 bases in between. This CDR3 has 16 residues. For the CDR3, the DNA is TGTGCCAGCAGCCAAGAGGGCAGGAGGGGGGGCACTGAAGCTTTCTTT. It yields the protein CASSQEGRRGGTEAFF.

The chain combines TRBV28 with TRBJ1-2, with 8 bases lining up with TRBD1. The V segment lost 1 base and the J segment 8 bases; nucleotides outside the gene matches: 6. The CDR3 runs 14 residues. From germline, CDR1 is MDHEN and CDR2 SYDVKM. CDR3 loop: CASSLSPGQGGYTF. The CDR3 coding sequence is TGTGCCAGCAGTTTATCGCCCGGACAGGGAGGCTACACCTTC.

J is TRBJ2-4 and V is TRBV5-1, with D tentatively TRBD1 (6 bases). The V end was cut by 1 base, the J end by 0 bases, with 11 bases between. The germline V gene has CDR1 SGHRS and CDR2 YFSETQ. The CDR3 is made up of 16 amino acids. This CDR3 reads CASSLSPGVAKNIQYF. The CDR3 DNA reads TGCGCCAGCAGCTTGTCGCCAGGGGTAGCCAAAAACATTCAGTACTTC.

The gene calls are TRBV6-5 and TRBJ1-1; D is perhaps TRBD1 (5 bases). CDR3 size: 16 residues. Germline assignment: CDR1 MNHEY and CDR2 SVGAGI. The V end was cut by 0 bases, the J end by 7 bases, with 18 bases between. As DNA, the CDR3 is TGTGCCAGCAGTTACTCCGTAAGAGACAGAGCATATGAAGCTTTCTTT. It translates to CASSYSVRDRAYEAFF.

The chain links TRBV5-1 to TRBJ2-1; D perhaps matches TRBD2 (6 bases). V lost 0 bases and J 0 bases, leaving 19 bases between the germline ends. Germline assignment: CDR1 SGHRS and CDR2 YFSETQ. The CDR3 length is 19 residues. The CDR3 protein is CASSLALLARGNSYNEQFF. The DNA for the CDR3 is TGCGCCAGCAGCTTGGCTTTGCTAGCGAGAGGGAACTCCTACAATGAGCAGTTCTTC.

About this clone itself: This CDR3 is also generated by other DNA sequences in the sample. The chain couples TRBV15 to TRBJ1-4; a possible D gene is TRBD1 (6 bases). The CDR3 runs 14 residues. Trimming took off 3 bases at V and 4 bases at J, with 9 bases between the two ends. CDR1 LNHNV and CDR2 YYDKDF come from the germline V gene (reference sequence). Here the CDR3 DNA reads TGTGCCACCAGCAGCAGGGGCTTTAATGAAAAACTGTTTTTT. Translating it yields CATSSRGFNEKLFF.

The V gene is TRBV30, the J gene TRBJ2-7; no firm D call. V was trimmed by 0 bases and J by 6 bases, leaving 12 bases between them. The CDR3 extends over 13 amino acids. The germline V gene encodes CDR1 GTSNPN and CDR2 SVGIG (reference sequence). The DNA for the CDR3 is TGTGCCTGGAGTGTGTGTCAGGTCTGCGAGCAGTACTTC. Translated: CAWSVCQVCEQYF. Together with reference TRBV30 and TRBJ2-7, the CDR3 gives the full variable domain: SQTIHQWPATLVQPVGSPLSLECTVEGTSNPNLYWYRQAAGRGLQLLFYSVGIGQISSEVPQNLSASRPQDRQFILSSKKLLLSDSGFYLCAWSVCQVCEQYFGPGTRLTVT.